This record concerns one TCR beta chain sequence. Its antigen is as yet unknown. The data originate from a study of response to subunit inactivated influenza vaccine. TCRdb reprocessed the RT-PCR reads via MiXCR and lists one record per CDR3 protein. This table has about 700,000 distinct CDR3 sequences, 12% to 15% appearing once. The V and J ends lost 0 bases and 0 bases respectively, with 7 bases between them. Germline assignment: CDR1 SGHKS and CDR2 YYEKEE (reference sequence). The CDR3 has 15 amino acids. Broader study findings: It was the authors' suggestion that each seasonal influenza vaccination recruits few new T cells.

The chain carries TRBV5-5 and TRBJ1-5; D remains unclear. This sequence was found in a man between 45 and 60 years old who received an inactivated influenza vaccine. The source was PBMCs from blood, collected 14 days before vaccination. CDR3 loop: CASSLEPDSNQPQHF. The CDR3 DNA is TGTGCCAGCAGCTTGGAACCGGATAGCAATCAGCCCCAGCATTTT.